A selection of T cell receptor beta chains follows, all from one sample in a study of post-analysis software for immune sequencing data. Each CDR3 protein gets one entry after TCRdb re-called the PCR reads with MiXCR. The sample has around 500,000 distinct CDR3 sequences; under 40% are singletons. Sample: blood. These receptors were collected from a girl aged 2-17 years with multiple sclerosis. Both conserved end residues are part of each CDR3.

CDR3 protein,V gene,CDR3 length
CASSYRPWEKLFF,TRBV6-6,13
CAISEPGVNYGYTF,TRBV10-3,14
CASSYAVNQPQHF,TRBV6-5,13
CASSPLAGGYEQYF,TRBV12-3/TRBV12-4,14
CSAREREQGANEQFF,TRBV20-1,15
CSARVGLADEQYF,TRBV20-1,13
CASSQGAVLNQPQHF,TRBV3-1,15
CSVEGRAGGYTF,TRBV29-1,12
CASRPGGDEQYF,TRBV10-1,12
CASTRRGGSYEQYF,TRBV7-3,14
CASSVTGDTYNEQFF,TRBV27,15
CASSRGREDLAKNIQYF,TRBV12-3/TRBV12-4,17
CASSFRELQETQYF,TRBV7-6,14
CSVLVVRGEKLFF,TRBV29-1,13
CATSDGPYRDNEQFF,TRBV24-1,15
CASSSGTTQQETQYF,TRBV5-4,15
CASSYSRGGNSPRHF,TRBV6-6,15
CASSVGDRSYNSPLHF,TRBV9,16
CASSPNDVDRVYGYTF,TRBV4-1,16
CASSASDRGQPQHF,TRBV6-4,14
CSASGTSGGSTREQYF,TRBV20-1,16
CSAGGSAGSEAFF,TRBV20-1,13
CASNGARPIAPSGANVLTF,TRBV6-1,19
CASSLVKYRGEDEQFF,TRBV13,16
CASSQVTRATGELFF,TRBV4-1,15
CASSLVFRGGNDEQYF,TRBV5-1,16
CASSVGGKSYEQYF,TRBV9,14
CASSLVGVRDRDTEAFF,TRBV5-4,17
CASSQEGEAGSTNVLTF,TRBV4-1,17
CSARDTRGNTFTDTQYF,TRBV20-1,17
CSAAELAGDSYNEQFF,TRBV20-1,16
CASSKGGGANTGELFF,TRBV12-3/TRBV12-4,16
CASSYAGGAYNEQFF,TRBV6-2/TRBV6-3,15
CASSQESSGSGGATDTQYF,TRBV4-1,19
CATSDLPRGGQGSGELFF,TRBV24-1,18
CASSQDLGTSDRELFF,TRBV4-1,16
CASSLTSANEQYF,TRBV7-3,13
CSVTGGGGTDTQYF,TRBV29-1,14
CASMGYPIYGYTF,TRBV25-1,13
CSARDPGADTEAFF,TRBV20-1,14
CSVARDSEGTQYF,TRBV29-1,13
CASSVYRQGGSTEAFF,TRBV2,16
CSAEDHLAGLLQETQYF,TRBV29-1,17
CASSLNAGLAGELFF,TRBV6-6,15
CASSNSGAKINEQFF,TRBV9,15
CSVETSYGYTF,TRBV29-1,11
CASSLPGGKVRTEAFF,TRBV5-1,16
CASSFGLRRGISYEQYF,TRBV7-2,17
CASRTPLPGNIQYF,TRBV19,14
CASSSTLAEETQYF,TRBV9,14
CASRAGRGYTF,TRBV6-5,11
CASSGLQGAGEQYF,TRBV7-8,14
CAISERDRGVQPQHF,TRBV10-3,15
CASSAQETQYF,TRBV5-1,11
CASSQGSAKNIQYF,TRBV4-1,14
CASSQLTGTGGLYGYTF,TRBV14,17
CSARQYTGELFF,TRBV20-1,12
CASSSSPIASYEQYF,TRBV5-1,15
CSARLPGYEGEQFF,TRBV20-1,14